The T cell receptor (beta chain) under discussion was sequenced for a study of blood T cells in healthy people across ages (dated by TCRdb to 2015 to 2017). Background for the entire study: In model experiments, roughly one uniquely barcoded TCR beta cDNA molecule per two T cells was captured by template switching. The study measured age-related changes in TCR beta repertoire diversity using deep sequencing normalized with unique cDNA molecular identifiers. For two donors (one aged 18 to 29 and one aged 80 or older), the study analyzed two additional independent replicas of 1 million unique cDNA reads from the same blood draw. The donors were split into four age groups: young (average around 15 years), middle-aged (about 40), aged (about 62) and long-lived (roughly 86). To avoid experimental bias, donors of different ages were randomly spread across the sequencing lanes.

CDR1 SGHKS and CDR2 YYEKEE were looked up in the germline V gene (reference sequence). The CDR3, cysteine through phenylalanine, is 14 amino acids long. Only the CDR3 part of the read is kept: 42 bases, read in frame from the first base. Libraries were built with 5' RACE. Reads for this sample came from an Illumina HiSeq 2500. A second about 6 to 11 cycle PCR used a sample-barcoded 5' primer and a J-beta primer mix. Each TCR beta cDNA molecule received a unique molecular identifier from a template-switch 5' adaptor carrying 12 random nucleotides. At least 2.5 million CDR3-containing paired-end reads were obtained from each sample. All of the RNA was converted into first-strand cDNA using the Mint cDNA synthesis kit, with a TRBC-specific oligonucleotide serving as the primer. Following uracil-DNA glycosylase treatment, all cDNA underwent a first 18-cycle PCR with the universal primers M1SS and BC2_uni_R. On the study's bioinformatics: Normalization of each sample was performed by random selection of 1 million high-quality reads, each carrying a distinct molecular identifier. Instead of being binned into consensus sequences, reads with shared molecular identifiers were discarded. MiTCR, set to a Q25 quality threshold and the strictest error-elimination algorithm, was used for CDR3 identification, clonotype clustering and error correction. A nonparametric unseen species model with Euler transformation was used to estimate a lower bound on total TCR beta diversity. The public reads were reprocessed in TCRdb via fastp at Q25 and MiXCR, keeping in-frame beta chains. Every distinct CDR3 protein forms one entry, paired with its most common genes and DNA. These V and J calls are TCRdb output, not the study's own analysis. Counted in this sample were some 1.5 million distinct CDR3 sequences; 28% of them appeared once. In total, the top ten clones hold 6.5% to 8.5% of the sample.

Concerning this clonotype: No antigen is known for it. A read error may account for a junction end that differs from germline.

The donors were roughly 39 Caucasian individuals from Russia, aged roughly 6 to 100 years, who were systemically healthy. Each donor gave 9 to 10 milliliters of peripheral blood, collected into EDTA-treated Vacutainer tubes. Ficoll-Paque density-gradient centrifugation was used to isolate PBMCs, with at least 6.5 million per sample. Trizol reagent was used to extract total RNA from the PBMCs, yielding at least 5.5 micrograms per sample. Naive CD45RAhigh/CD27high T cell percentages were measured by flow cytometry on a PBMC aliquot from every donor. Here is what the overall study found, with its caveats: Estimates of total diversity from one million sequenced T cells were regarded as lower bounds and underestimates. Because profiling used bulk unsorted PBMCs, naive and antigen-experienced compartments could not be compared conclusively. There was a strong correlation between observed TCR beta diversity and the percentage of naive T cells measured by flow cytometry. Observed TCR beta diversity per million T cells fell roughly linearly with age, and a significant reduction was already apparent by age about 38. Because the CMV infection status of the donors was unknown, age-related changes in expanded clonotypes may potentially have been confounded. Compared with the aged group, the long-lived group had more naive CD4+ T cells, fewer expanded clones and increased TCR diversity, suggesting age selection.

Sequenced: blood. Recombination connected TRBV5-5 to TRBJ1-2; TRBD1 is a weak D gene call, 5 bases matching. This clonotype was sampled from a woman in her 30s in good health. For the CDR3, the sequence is CASSLLGGDYGCTF. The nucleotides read TGTGCCAGCAGCTTGCTCGGCGGGGACTATGGCTGCACCTTC.